The 3 T cell receptor beta chains given below trace back to one sample, sequenced in a study of blood T cell repertoires in COVID-19. Sequenced by immunoSEQ multiplex PCR; TCRdb stores in-frame clones only, minus some. Here the sample spans 95,000 to 110,000 clones, around 90% being singletons. The source material was peripheral blood. The receptors stem from a middle-aged man with active or convalescent COVID-19.

The genes are TRBV19 and TRBJ1-2; D gene ambiguous. This CDR3 region has 13 residues. Trimming pared 3 bases from V and 7 bases from J, leaving 12 bases between. Germline loops: CDR1 LNHDA, CDR2 SQIVND (reference sequence). CDR3 nucleotide sequence: TGTGCCAGTAGTATCCCGAGGAGTCGTGGCTACACCTTC. This gives the protein CASSIPRSRGYTF.

For this clone: At one boundary the junction diverges from the germline segment, which might be a read error. This rearrangement joins TRBV19 to TRBJ2-7; 8 bases map to TRBD1. The CDR3 extends over 13 amino acids. The germline V gene encodes CDR1 LNHDA and CDR2 SQIVND (reference sequence). CDR3 residues: CASSVDRGGEQYF. DNA for the CDR3: TGTGCCAGTAGTGTAGACAGGGGCGGCGAGCAGTACTTC.

The chain couples TRBV29-1 to TRBJ1-1; D ambiguous. The length of the CDR3 is 13 residues. The germline V gene encodes CDR1 SQVTM and CDR2 ANQGSEA. V was clipped by 0 bases and J by 6 bases, with 11 bases between them. In DNA form, the CDR3 reads TGCAGCGTTGAAGAAGTAGGAGGGCCTGAAGCTTTCTTT. Its translation is CSVEEVGGPEAFF.